A selection of T cell receptor beta chains follows, all from one sample in a study of immune evolution from preneoplasia to lung adenocarcinoma. The assay was immunoSEQ multiplex PCR, and TCRdb's table has in-frame clones only and misses some. The sample consists of tens of thousands of clones, 74% of them appearing once. Sequencing input: FFPE invasive lung adenocarcinoma tissue. The receptors stem from a person in their sixties or seventies with lung adenocarcinoma. CDR3s include the opening cysteine and the closing phenylalanine or tryptophan. The D gene is left open where the match is weak. The size field is filled for only some rows; it gives once, few, many or a size class.

. | TRBJ1-5 | medium-sized | TRBV2 | 13 | CASSRDSNQPQHF | TGTGCCAGCAGCAGGGACAGCAATCAGCCCCAGCATTTT
TRBD2 | TRBJ2-7 | . | TRBV4-1 | 15 | CASSLGTSGIYEQYF | TGCGCCAGCAGCCTCGGGACTAGCGGGATCTACGAGCAGTACTTC
TRBD1 | TRBJ1-2 | . | TRBV28 | 14 | CASRVGQGNYGYTF | TGTGCCAGCAGAGTTGGACAGGGGAACTATGGCTACACCTTC
. | TRBJ1-2 | . | TRBV30 | 13 | CAGARKSQYGYTF | TGTGCCGGCGCCCGTAAAAGCCAGTATGGCTACACCTTC
. | TRBJ1-5 | . | TRBV10-2 | 15 | CASSESRGGNQPQHF | TGCGCCAGCAGTGAGTCGAGGGGTGGGAATCAGCCCCAGCATTTT
. | TRBJ1-5 | . | TRBV19 | 13 | CASSPSGDQPQHF | TGTGCCAGTAGCCCGTCGGGGGATCAGCCCCAGCATTTT
TRBD1 | TRBJ1-1 | . | TRBV7-9 | 13 | CASTSGGRTEAFF | TGTGCCAGCACATCAGGGGGTAGGACTGAAGCTTTCTTT
TRBD1 | TRBJ2-7 | . | TRBV5-1 | 13 | CASKRDRAYEQYF | TGCGCCAGCAAGCGGGACAGGGCTTACGAGCAGTACTTC
. | TRBJ2-3 | few | TRBV29-1 | 11 | CSVDPSDTQYF | TGCAGCGTGGACCCCTCAGATACGCAGTATTTT
. | TRBJ2-7 | . | TRBV11-2 | 13 | CASSRNSPDEQYF | TGTGCCAGCAGCCGCAACTCCCCGGACGAGCAGTACTTC
. | TRBJ2-1 | . | TRBV7-3 | 13 | CASSLTPDNEQFF | TGTGCCAGCAGCTTAACCCCGGACAATGAGCAATTCTTC
. | TRBJ2-2 | . | TRBV2 | 13 | CASKELHTGELFF | TGTGCCAGCAAGGAGTTGCACACCGGGGAGCTGTTTTTT
. | TRBJ1-4 | . | TRBV6-5 | 14 | CASSYATAGEKLFF | TGTGCCAGCAGTTACGCGACAGCCGGGGAAAAACTGTTTTTT
. | TRBJ2-1 | . | TRBV4-2 | 15 | CASSDGGQRNNEQFF | TGTGCCAGCAGCGACGGGGGGCAGAGAAACAATGAGCAGTTCTTC